These T cell receptor beta chains were read from a single sample in a study of shared clonotypes between healthy human individuals. Data came from immunoSEQ multiplex PCR; TCRdb stores just in-frame clones and leaves some out. The sample lists about 2 million clones, roughly 94% occurring once. Sequenced sample: naive CD4+ T cells sorted from blood. Every receptor here comes from a man aged 18 to 35 in good health. Each CDR3 is given with its conserved first and last residue. D genes are given only for firm matches. Size values are once, few and many counts, or a class for expanded clones, and some rows have none.

j_gene,v_gene,abundance,d_gene,CDR3aa,CDR3nt
TRBJ2-1,TRBV5-4,-,-,CASSLGPYNEQFF,TGTGCCAGCAGCTTGGGGCCTTACAATGAGCAGTTCTTC
TRBJ1-5,TRBV2,-,-,CASSDQGNSNQPQHF,TGTGCCAGCAGCGATCAGGGGAATAGCAATCAGCCCCAGCATTTT
TRBJ1-2,TRBV6-5,-,-,CASISGPPNYGYTF,TGTGCCAGCATTTCGGGGCCACCTAACTATGGCTACACCTTC
TRBJ2-7,TRBV11-2,-,-,CASSRVYEQYF,TGTGCCAGCAGCAGAGTTTACGAGCAGTACTTC
TRBJ1-4,TRBV29-1,-,-,CSVDSPGGGEKLFF,TGCAGCGTTGATTCGCCCGGGGGAGGTGAAAAACTGTTTTTT
TRBJ1-6,TRBV7-9,-,-,CASSLDTGSSPLHF,TGTGCCAGCAGCTTAGACACAGGGAGTTCACCCCTCCACTTT
TRBJ1-5,TRBV27,-,-,CASKGQGQQPQHF,TGTGCCAGCAAGGGGCAGGGTCAGCAGCCCCAGCATTTT
TRBJ1-2,TRBV5-1,-,TRBD1,CASSPGQGDYGYTF,TGCGCCAGCAGTCCCGGACAGGGGGACTATGGCTACACCTTC
TRBJ1-4,TRBV5-1,-,-,CASSRWTTNEKLFF,TGCGCCAGCAGTCGATGGACAACTAATGAAAAACTGTTTTTT
TRBJ1-6,TRBV27,-,-,CASSFDRLASPLHF,TGTGCCAGCAGTTTCGACAGGCTGGCTTCACCCCTCCACTTT
TRBJ2-1,TRBV29-1,-,-,CSVQGQGGNLWGNEQFF,TGCAGCGTCCAAGGACAGGGAGGGAACCTCTGGGGCAATGAGCAGTTCTTC
TRBJ1-1,TRBV5-5,-,-,CASSDRVNTEAFF,TGTGCCAGCAGCGACAGAGTGAACACTGAAGCTTTCTTT
TRBJ2-7,TRBV7-8,-,TRBD2,CASSRPSAGTSSYEQYF,TGTGCCAGCAGCCGCCCGAGCGCCGGGACTAGCTCCTACGAGCAGTACTTC
TRBJ2-7,TRBV10-3,-,-,CAISEWGYEQYF,TGTGCCATCAGTGAATGGGGGTACGAGCAGTACTTC
TRBJ2-1,TRBV27,-,TRBD1,CASSGLDRGSHNEQFF,TGTGCCAGCAGTGGTCTCGACAGGGGGTCCCACAATGAGCAGTTCTTC
TRBJ1-1,TRBV28,-,TRBD1,CASIRQGGNTEAFF,TGTGCCAGCATACGACAGGGGGGGAACACTGAAGCTTTCTTT
TRBJ2-7,TRBV27,once,TRBD1,CASRRQGDRVYEQYF,TGTGCCAGCAGGCGACAGGGGGATAGGGTCTACGAGCAGTACTTC
TRBJ2-3,TRBV10-3,-,TRBD1,CAIDGQGSTDTQYF,TGTGCCATCGACGGACAGGGAAGCACAGATACGCAGTATTTT
TRBJ2-1,TRBV6-4,-,-,CASSDPGDLDLWGASFYNEQFF,TGTGCCAGCAGTGACCCCGGGGATCTGGACTTGTGGGGGGCCTCATTCTACAATGAGCAGTTCTTC
TRBJ2-7,TRBV5-1,-,TRBD2,CASSPGSGASYEQYF,TGCGCCAGCAGCCCTGGGAGCGGGGCTTCCTACGAGCAGTACTTC
TRBJ2-7,TRBV5-8,-,-,CASSLVYSSYEQYF,TGTGCCAGCAGCTTGGTCTACAGCTCCTACGAGCAGTACTTC
TRBJ2-7,TRBV6-1,-,TRBD2,CASSREGPVYEQYF,TGTGCCAGCTCGAGGGAGGGGCCAGTCTACGAGCAGTACTTC
TRBJ2-5,TRBV11-3,once,TRBD2,CASSSRTSSQETQYF,TGTGCCAGCAGCTCCCGGACTAGCTCTCAAGAGACCCAGTACTTC
TRBJ2-7,TRBV18,-,-,CASSPPGSRESYEQYF,TGTGCCAGCTCACCCCCCGGCAGCAGGGAAAGCTACGAGCAGTACTTC
TRBJ1-2,TRBV5-1,-,-,CASSLEPTSPVYGYTF,TGCGCCAGCAGCTTGGAACCCACGAGCCCGGTCTATGGCTACACCTTC
TRBJ2-5,TRBV9,once,TRBD2,CASSPRLAGRETQYF,TGTGCCAGCAGCCCCAGACTAGCGGGACGAGAGACCCAGTACTTC
TRBJ2-3,TRBV2,once,TRBD2,CASKREGSSTDTQYF,TGTGCCAGCAAGCGGGAGGGCTCCAGCACAGATACGCAGTATTTT
TRBJ1-2,TRBV7-2,-,TRBD1,CASSYPRTGTDYGYTF,TGTGCCAGCAGCTACCCTCGGACAGGGACCGACTATGGCTACACCTTC
TRBJ1-2,TRBV6-5,-,TRBD1,CATSGTDNYGYTF,TGTGCCACATCCGGGACAGATAACTATGGCTACACCTTC
TRBJ1-2,TRBV6-5,-,-,CASSYSWERSYGYTF,TGTGCCAGCAGTTACTCGTGGGAGAGATCCTATGGCTACACCTTC
TRBJ2-5,TRBV18,-,TRBD2,CASSPPGGAPGETQYF,TGTGCCAGCTCACCACCCGGGGGGGCCCCAGGAGAGACCCAGTACTTC